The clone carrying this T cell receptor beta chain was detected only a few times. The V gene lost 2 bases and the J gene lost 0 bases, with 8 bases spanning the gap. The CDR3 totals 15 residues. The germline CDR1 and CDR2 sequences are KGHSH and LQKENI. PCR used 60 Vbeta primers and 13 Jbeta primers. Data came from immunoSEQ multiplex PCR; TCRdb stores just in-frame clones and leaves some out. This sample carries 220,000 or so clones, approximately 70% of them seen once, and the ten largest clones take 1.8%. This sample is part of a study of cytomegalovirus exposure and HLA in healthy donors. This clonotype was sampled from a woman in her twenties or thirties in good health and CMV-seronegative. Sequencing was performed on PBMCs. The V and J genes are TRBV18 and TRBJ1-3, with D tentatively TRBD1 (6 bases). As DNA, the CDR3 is TGTGCCAGCTCACCATCGACAGGCTCTGGAAACACCATATATTTT. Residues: CASSPSTGSGNTIYF.